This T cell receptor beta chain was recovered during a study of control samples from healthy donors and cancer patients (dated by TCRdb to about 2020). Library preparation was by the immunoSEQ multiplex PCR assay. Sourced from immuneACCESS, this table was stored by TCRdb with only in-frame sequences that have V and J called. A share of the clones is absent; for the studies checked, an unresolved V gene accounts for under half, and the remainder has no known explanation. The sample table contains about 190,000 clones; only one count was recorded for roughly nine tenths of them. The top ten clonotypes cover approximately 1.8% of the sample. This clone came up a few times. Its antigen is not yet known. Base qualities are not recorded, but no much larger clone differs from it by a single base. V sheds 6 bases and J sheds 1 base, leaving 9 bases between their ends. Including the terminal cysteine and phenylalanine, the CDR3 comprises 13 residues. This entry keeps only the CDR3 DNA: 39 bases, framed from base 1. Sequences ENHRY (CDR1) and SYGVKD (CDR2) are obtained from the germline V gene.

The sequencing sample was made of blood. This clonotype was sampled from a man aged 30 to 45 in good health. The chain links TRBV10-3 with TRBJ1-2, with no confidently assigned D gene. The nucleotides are TGTGCCATCAGCGAACAGCTTAACTATGGCTACACCTTC. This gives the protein CAISEQLNYGYTF.